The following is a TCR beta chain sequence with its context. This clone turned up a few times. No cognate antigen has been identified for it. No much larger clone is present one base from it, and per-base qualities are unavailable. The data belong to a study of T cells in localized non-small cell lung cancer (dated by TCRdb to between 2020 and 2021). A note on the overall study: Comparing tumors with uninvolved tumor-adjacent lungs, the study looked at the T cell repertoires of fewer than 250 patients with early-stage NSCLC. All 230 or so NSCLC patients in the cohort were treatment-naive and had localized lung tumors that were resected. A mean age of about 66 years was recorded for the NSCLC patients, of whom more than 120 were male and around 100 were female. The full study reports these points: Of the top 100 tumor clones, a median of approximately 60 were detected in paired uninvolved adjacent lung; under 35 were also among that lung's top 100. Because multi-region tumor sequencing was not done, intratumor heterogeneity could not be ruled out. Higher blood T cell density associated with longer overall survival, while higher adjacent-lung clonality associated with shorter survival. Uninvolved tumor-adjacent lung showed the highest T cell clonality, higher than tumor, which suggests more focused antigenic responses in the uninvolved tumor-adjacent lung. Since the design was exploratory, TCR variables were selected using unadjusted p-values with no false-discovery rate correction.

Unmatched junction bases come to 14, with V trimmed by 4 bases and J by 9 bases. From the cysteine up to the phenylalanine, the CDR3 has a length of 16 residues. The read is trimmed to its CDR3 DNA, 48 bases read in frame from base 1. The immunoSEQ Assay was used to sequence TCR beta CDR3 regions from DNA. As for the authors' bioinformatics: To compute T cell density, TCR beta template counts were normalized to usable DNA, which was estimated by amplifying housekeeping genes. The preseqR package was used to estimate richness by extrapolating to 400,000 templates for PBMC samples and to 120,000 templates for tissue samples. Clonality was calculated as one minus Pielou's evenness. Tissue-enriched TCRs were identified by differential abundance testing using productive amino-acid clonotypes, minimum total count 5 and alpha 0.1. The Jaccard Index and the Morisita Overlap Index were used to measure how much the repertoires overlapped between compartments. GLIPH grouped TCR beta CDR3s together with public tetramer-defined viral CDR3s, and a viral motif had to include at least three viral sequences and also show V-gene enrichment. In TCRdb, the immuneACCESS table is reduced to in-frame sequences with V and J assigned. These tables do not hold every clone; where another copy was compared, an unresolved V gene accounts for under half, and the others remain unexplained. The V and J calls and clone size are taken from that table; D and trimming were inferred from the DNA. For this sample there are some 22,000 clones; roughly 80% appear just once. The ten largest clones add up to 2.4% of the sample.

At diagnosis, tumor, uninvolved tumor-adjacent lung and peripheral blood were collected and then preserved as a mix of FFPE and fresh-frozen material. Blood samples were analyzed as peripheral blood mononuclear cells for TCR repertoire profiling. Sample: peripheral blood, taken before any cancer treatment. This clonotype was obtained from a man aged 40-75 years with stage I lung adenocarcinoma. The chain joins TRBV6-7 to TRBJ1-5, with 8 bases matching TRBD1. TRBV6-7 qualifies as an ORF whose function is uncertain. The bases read TGTGCCAGCAGTTCCAAGACAGGGGTTGGGAGACCGCCCCAGCATTTT. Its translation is CASSSKTGVGRPPQHF.